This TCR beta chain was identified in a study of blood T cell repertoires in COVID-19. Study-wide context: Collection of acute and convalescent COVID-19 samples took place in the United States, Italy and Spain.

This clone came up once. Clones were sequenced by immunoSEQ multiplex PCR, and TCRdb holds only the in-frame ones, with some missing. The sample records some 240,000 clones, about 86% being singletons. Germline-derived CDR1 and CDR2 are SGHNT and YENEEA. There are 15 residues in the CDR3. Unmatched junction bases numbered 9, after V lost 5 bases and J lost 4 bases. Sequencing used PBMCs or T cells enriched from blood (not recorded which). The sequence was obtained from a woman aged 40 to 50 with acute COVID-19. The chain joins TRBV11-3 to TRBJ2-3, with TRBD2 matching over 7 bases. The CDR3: CASSRKSGAADTQYF. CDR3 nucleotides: TGTGCCAGCAGCCGGAAAAGCGGGGCAGCAGATACGCAGTATTTT.